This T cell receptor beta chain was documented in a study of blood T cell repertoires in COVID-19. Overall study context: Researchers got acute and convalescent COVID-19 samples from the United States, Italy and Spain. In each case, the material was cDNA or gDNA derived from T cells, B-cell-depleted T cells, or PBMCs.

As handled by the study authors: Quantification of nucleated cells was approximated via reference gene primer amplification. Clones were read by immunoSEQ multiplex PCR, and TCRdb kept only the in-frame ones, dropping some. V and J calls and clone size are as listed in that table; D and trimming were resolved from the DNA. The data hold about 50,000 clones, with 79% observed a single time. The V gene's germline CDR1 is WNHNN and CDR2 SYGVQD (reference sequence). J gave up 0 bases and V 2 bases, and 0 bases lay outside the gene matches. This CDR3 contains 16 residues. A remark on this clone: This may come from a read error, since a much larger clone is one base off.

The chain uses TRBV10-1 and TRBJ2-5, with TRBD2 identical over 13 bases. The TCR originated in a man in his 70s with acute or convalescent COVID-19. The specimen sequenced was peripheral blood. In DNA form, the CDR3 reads TGCGCCAGCAGTGAGGGACTAGCGGGGGACCAAGAGACCCAGTACTTC. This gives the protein CASSEGLAGDQETQYF.